These 19 T cell receptor beta chains originate from one sample sequenced in a study of cytomegalovirus exposure and HLA in healthy donors. Amplification used 60 Vbeta primers and 13 Jbeta primers. Data came from immunoSEQ multiplex PCR; TCRdb stores just in-frame clones and leaves some out. The data show under 200,000 clones, roughly 79% seen once. Sequenced: PBMCs. The receptors shown here come from a woman aged 30 to 39 in good health and CMV-seropositive.

The chain employs TRBV15 and TRBJ1-3; D gene unclear. Trimming took off 5 bases at V and 0 bases at J, with 8 bases between the two ends. Looked up from germline, CDR1 is LNHNV and CDR2 is YYDKDF (reference sequence). This CDR3 has 14 amino acids. The CDR3 region is CATSVRSSGNTIYF. The CDR3 DNA is TGTGCCACCAGCGTTCGGAGCTCTGGAAACACCATATATTTT.

This sequence joins TRBV30 and TRBJ1-6; unclear D gene. CDR3 length: 12 amino acids. The ends were cut back, 2 bases at V and 10 bases at J, with 9 bases in the middle. The germline CDR1 and CDR2 sequences are GTSNPN and SVGIG (reference sequence). The CDR3 sequence: CAWSILMSPLHF. The CDR3 nucleotides read TGTGCCTGGAGTATCCTTATGTCACCCCTCCACTTT.

The V and J genes are TRBV19 and TRBJ1-2; 11 bases map to TRBD1. The CDR3 is made up of 14 amino acids. Trimming took 4 bases from V and 6 from J; bases not matched to a gene: 4. From germline, CDR1 is LNHDA and CDR2 SQIVND (reference sequence). CDR3 protein: CASSRRTGGHGYTF. CDR3 sequence (DNA): TGTGCCAGTAGTAGGCGGACAGGGGGCCATGGCTACACCTTC.

This clone occurred a few times. The CDR3 region is CAEVAGACTDTQYF. The CDR3 bases are TGCGCCGAGGTAGCGGGGGCCTGCACAGATACGCAGTATTTT. The chain combines TRBV23-1 with TRBJ2-3, with 9 bases identical to TRBD2. TRBV23-1 is an ORF for which the function is uncertain. With 11 bases clipped from V and 1 base from J, the junction kept 7 bases outside the gene matches. This CDR3 comprises 14 residues.

The V and J genes are TRBV28 and TRBJ2-2; 8 bases are a match to TRBD1. CDR3 length: 16 residues. V lost 6 bases to trimming and J lost 4 bases; unmatched junction nucleotides: 10. Germline CDR1 and CDR2: MDHEN and SYDVKM. The CDR3 bases are TGTGCCAGCAGCGATTCACAGGGGGGAGCCACCGGGGAGCTGTTTTTT. Protein sequence: CASSDSQGGATGELFF.

A few counts support this clone. The rearrangement joins TRBV5-8 to TRBJ2-4; TRBD1 matches at 9 bases. Per germline, CDR1 SGHTS and CDR2 YDEGEE. The CDR3 length is 19 residues. With 1 base clipped from V and 0 bases from J, the junction kept 11 bases outside the gene matches. CDR3 bases: TGTGCCAGCAGCTTGACGGGACAGGGTTGGGTCGGAGCCAAAAACATTCAGTACTTC. Encoded protein: CASSLTGQGWVGAKNIQYF.

DNA of the CDR3: TGTGCCAGCAGCCCGGACTTGTACACCGGGGAGCTGTTTTTT. Residues: CASSPDLYTGELFF. The chain combines TRBV5-4 with TRBJ2-2; TRBD2 might be the D (5 bases). This CDR3 comprises 14 residues. V dropped 4 bases and J dropped 3 bases, with 10 bases sitting between them. The germline V gene has CDR1 SGHNT and CDR2 YYREEE (reference sequence).

The CDR3 bases are TGTGCCAGCAGGGGACTCGGAGGGAACACCATATATTTT. Amino acids: CASRGLGGNTIYF. The genes are TRBV27 and TRBJ1-3, with D possibly TRBD1 on 5 matching bases. The CDR3 has 13 residues. CDR1 is MNHEY and CDR2 is SMNVEV in the germline V gene (reference sequence). Trimming cost V 6 bases and J 7 bases, with 13 bases left between them.

J is TRBJ1-1 and V is TRBV11-2, with 8 bases that match TRBD1. CDR3 length equals 13 residues. Germline CDR1 reads SGHAT; CDR2 reads FQNNGV. The junction had 3 bases not matched to a gene; V was cut back by 4 bases and J by 5 bases. CDR3 nucleotide sequence: TGTGCCAGCAGCTCCCGGACAGGGACTGAAGCTTTCTTT. Translation: CASSSRTGTEAFF. The variable domain in full, with the rest retrieved from reference TRBV11-2 and TRBJ1-1, is EAGVAQSPRYKIIEKRQSVAFWCNPISGHATLYWYQQILGQGPKLLIQFQNNGVVDDSQLPKDRFSAERLKGVDSTLKIQPAKLEDSAVYLCASSSRTGTEAFFGQGTRLTVV.

J is TRBJ1-4 and V is TRBV7-9; 7 bases are a match to TRBD1. Germline-derived CDR1 and CDR2 are SEHNR and FQNEAQ (reference sequence). The CDR3 runs to 15 residues. The trim removed 2 bases at V and 8 bases at J, leaving 8 bases unmatched. The CDR3 spells CASSLRRLGGEKLFF. CDR3 nucleotide sequence: TGTGCCAGCAGCTTAAGGAGATTAGGGGGCGAAAAACTGTTTTTT.

V usage is TRBV28 and J usage is TRBJ2-1, with D possibly TRBD1 on 5 matching bases. Germline assignment: CDR1 MDHEN and CDR2 SYDVKM. Trimming took 1 base from V and 7 from J, leaving 14 bases between them. The CDR3 spans 15 residues. CDR3 in DNA: TGTGCCAGCAGTTTATTTCTGACAGTGGGGAATGAGCAGTTCTTC. Protein product: CASSLFLTVGNEQFF.

V usage is TRBV30 and J usage is TRBJ1-6, with a weak D call TRBD1 (5 bases). Trimming pared 1 base from V and 9 bases from J, leaving 7 bases between. This CDR3 has 12 residues. Germline CDR1 and CDR2: GTSNPN and SVGIG (reference sequence). CDR3 amino acids: CAWSGGVSPLHF. CDR3 in DNA: TGTGCCTGGAGTGGGGGGGTTTCACCCCTCCACTTT.

This clone has only a few counts. The chain combines TRBV27 with TRBJ2-7; 8 nucleotides agree with TRBD1. Germline assignment: CDR1 MNHEY and CDR2 SMNVEV (reference sequence). V shed 4 bases and J 6 bases; nucleotides not matched to a gene: 8. This CDR3 region has 14 residues. For the CDR3, the DNA is TGTGCCAGCAGTTCCCGACAGGGGATGTTCGAGCAGTACTTC. This codes for CASSSRQGMFEQYF.

The V gene is TRBV5-5, the J gene TRBJ1-3; a weak D match, TRBD1 (6 bases). The CDR3 runs 17 residues. Germline V gene data show CDR1 as SGHKS and CDR2 as YYEKEE (reference sequence). The V gene lost 3 bases and the J gene lost 0 bases, with 16 bases spanning the gap. The CDR3, as DNA: TGTGCCAGCAGCTCATTGAGAGGGGGAAGCTCTGGAAACACCATATATTTT. It encodes CASSSLRGGSSGNTIYF.

The genes are TRBV9 and TRBJ2-2; 9 bases fit TRBD1. This CDR3 has 16 residues. Germline CDR1 SGDLS, CDR2 YYNGEE. Trimming cost V 3 bases and J 5 bases; bases outside gene matches: 8. CDR3 bases: TGTGCCAGCAGCGGTACAGGGGGCGCATGGACCGGGGAGCTGTTTTTT. It yields the protein CASSGTGGAWTGELFF.

V gene TRBV28 combines with J gene TRBJ2-2; 7 bases are a match to TRBD2. CDR3 size: 15 residues. Germline V gene sequence: CDR1 MDHEN, CDR2 SYDVKM. Trimming at V came to 6 bases and at J to 4 bases, leaving 8 bases not matched to a gene. The CDR3: CASSVGGVGTGELFF. The CDR3 region has the DNA TGTGCCAGCAGCGTTGGGGGGGTCGGCACCGGGGAGCTGTTTTTT.

The chain carries TRBV11-2 and TRBJ2-3; TRBD2 agrees at 7 bases. The J segment lost 2 bases and the V segment lost 1 base, leaving 6 bases of the junction unmatched. This CDR3 is built from 16 residues. Germline V gives CDR1 SGHAT, CDR2 FQNNGV. CDR3 sequence reads: CASSLGTGLSTDTQYF. In DNA form, the CDR3 reads TGTGCCAGCAGCTTAGGGACGGGACTATCCACAGATACGCAGTATTTT.

The V call is TRBV2, the J call TRBJ2-3; 10 positions agree with TRBD2. This CDR3 has 15 amino acids. CDR1 and CDR2 from the germline V gene are SNHLY and FYNNEI. After removal of 6 bases from V and 6 bases from J, the junction contained 9 bases not matched to a gene. The CDR3 loop reads CASRAASGRIDTQYF. The CDR3 bases are TGTGCCAGCAGGGCCGCTAGCGGGAGAATCGATACGCAGTATTTT. The variable domain in full, with the rest retrieved from reference TRBV2 and TRBJ2-3, is EPEVTQTPSHQVTQMGQEVILRCVPISNHLYFYWYRQILGQKVEFLVSFYNNEISEKSEIFDDQFSVERPDGSNFTLKIRSTKLEDSAMYFCASRAASGRIDTQYFGPGTRLTVL.

CDR3 in amino acids: CASSFQAYGYTF. CDR3 sequence (DNA): TGTGCCAGCAGTTTTCAGGCCTATGGCTACACCTTC. This chain uses TRBV28 with TRBJ1-2; no firm D call. The germline V and J ends were trimmed by 3 bases and 4 bases, with 6 bases remaining between them. Germline V CDR1 and CDR2: MDHEN, SYDVKM. This CDR3 is built from 12 residues.